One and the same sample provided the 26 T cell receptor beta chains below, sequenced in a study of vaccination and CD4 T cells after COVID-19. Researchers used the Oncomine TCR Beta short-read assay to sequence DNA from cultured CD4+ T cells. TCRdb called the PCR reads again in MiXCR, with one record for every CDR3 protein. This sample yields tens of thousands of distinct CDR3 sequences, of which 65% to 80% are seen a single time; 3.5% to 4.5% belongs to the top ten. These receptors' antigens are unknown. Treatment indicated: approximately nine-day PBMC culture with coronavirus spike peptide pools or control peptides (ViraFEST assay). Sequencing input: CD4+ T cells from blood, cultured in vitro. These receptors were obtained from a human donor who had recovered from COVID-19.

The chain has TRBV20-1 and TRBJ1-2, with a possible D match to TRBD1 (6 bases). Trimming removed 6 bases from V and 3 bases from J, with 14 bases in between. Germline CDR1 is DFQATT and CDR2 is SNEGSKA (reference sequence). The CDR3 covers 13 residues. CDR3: CSALQGSDYGYTF. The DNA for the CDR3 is TGCAGTGCCCTACAGGGCTCCGACTATGGCTACACCTTC.

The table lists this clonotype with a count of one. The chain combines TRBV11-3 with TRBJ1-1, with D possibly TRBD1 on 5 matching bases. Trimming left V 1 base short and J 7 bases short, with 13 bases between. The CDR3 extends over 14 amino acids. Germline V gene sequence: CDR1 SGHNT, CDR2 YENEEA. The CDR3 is CASSLVGVGSEAFF. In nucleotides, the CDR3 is TGTGCCAGCAGCTTAGTGGGGGTCGGCAGTGAAGCTTTCTTT.

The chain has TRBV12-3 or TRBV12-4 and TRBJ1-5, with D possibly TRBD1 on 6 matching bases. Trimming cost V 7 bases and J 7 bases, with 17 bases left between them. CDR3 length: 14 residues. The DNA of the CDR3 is TGTGCCAGCACTAAGGGGGGTTTAGTGCAGCCCCAGCATTTT. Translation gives CASTKGGLVQPQHF.

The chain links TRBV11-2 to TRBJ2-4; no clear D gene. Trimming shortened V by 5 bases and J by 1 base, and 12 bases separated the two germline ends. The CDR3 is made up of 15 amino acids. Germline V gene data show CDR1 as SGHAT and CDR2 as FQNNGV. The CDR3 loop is CASSHWGTAKNIQYF. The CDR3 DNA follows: TGTGCCAGCAGCCATTGGGGTACGGCCAAAAACATTCAGTACTTC.

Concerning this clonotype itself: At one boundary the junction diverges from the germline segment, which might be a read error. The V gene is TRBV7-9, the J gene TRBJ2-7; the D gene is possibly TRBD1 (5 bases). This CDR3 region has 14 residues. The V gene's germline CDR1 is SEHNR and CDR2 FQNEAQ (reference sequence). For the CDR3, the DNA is TGCGCCAGCAGCTTGTCGGGCAGGGAAAACGAGCAGTACTTC. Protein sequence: CASSLSGRENEQYF.

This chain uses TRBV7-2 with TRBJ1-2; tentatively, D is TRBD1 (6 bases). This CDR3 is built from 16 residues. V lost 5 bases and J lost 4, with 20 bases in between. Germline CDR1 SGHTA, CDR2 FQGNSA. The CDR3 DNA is TGTGCCAGCAGCGGGGGGGCAGGAGGGTTTATCTATGGCTACACCTTC. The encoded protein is CASSGGAGGFIYGYTF.

CDR3 sequence reads: CASSDDGKNQPQHF. CDR3 nucleotides: TGTGCCAGCAGTGATGACGGGAAGAATCAGCCCCAGCATTTT. V gene TRBV6-1 combines with J gene TRBJ1-5; D gene ambiguous. V lost 3 bases and J lost 4, with 10 bases in between. The CDR3 is made up of 14 amino acids. CDR1 MNHNS and CDR2 SASEGT come from the germline V gene.

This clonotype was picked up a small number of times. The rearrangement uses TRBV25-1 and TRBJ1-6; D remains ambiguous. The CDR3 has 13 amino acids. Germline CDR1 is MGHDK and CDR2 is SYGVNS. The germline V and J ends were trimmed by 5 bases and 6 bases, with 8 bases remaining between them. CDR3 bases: TGTGCCAGCAGTCATGGGGTTAATTCACCCCTCCACTTT. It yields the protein CASSHGVNSPLHF.

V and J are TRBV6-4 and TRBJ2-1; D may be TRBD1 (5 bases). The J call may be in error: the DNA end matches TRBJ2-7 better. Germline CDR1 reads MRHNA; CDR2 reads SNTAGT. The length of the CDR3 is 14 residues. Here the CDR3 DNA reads TGTGCCATCACCCCGGACAATTCGCCCTACGAGCAGTACTTC. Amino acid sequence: CAITPDNSPYEQYF.

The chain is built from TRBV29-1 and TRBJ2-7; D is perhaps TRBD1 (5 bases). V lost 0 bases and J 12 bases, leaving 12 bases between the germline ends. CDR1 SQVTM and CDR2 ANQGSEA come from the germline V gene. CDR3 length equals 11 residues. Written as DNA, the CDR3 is TGCAGCGTTGAAGATGGACACACCTGGTACTTC. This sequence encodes CSVEDGHTWYF.

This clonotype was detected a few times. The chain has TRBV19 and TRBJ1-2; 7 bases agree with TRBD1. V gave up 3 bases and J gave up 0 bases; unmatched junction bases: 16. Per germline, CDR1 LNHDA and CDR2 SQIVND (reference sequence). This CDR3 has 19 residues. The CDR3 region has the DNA TGTGCCAGTAGTATGTCGCTCCGGACAGGCCCCACCACTAACTATGGCTACACCTTC. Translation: CASSMSLRTGPTTNYGYTF.

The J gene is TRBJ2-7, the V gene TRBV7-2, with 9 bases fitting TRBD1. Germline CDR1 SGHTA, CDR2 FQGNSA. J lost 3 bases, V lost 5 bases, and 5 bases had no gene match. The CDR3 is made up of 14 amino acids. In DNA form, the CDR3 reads TGTGCCAGCAGCCAACAGGGGGCTCTCTACGAGCAGTACTTC. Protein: CASSQQGALYEQYF.

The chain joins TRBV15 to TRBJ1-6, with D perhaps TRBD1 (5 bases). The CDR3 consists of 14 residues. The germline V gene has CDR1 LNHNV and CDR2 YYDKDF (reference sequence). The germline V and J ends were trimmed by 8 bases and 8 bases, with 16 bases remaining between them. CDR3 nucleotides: TGTGCCACCCGGAGGGGAAACGTATATTCACCCCTCCACTTT. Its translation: CATRRGNVYSPLHF.

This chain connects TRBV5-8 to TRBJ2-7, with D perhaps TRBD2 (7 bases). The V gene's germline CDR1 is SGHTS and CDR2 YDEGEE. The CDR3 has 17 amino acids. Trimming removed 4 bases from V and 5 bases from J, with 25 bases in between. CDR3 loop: CASSLRTAGLPPNEQYF. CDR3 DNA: TGTGCCAGCAGCCTACGGACAGCGGGACTTCCACCTAACGAGCAGTACTTC.

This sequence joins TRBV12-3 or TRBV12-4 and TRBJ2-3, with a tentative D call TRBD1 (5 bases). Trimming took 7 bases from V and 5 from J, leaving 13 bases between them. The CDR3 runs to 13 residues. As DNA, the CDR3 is TGTGCCAGCACCCAGTTGGGGCGAGATACGCAGTATTTT. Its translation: CASTQLGRDTQYF.

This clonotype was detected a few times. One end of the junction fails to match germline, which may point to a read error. CDR3 in amino acids: CASSEGRDSGNTIYF. CDR3 bases: TGTGCCAGCAGCGAAGGCCGAGACTCTGGAAACACCATATATTTT. The rearrangement joins TRBV6-1 to TRBJ1-3; no clear D gene. CDR1 MNHNS and CDR2 SASEGT come from the germline V gene. CDR3 length equals 15 residues.

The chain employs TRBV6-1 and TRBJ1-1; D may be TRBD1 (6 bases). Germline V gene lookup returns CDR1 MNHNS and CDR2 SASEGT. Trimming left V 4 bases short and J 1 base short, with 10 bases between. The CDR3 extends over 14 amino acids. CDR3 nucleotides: TGTGCCAGCAGTGCACAGGGACAGAACACTGAAGCTTTCTTT. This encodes CASSAQGQNTEAFF.

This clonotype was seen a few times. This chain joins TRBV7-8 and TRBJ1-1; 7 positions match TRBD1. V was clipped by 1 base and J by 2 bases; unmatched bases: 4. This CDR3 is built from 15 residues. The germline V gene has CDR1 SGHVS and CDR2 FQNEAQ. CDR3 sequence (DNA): TGTGCCAGCAGCTTAGATGCAGGGGGTAACACTGAAGCTTTCTTT. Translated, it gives CASSLDAGGNTEAFF.

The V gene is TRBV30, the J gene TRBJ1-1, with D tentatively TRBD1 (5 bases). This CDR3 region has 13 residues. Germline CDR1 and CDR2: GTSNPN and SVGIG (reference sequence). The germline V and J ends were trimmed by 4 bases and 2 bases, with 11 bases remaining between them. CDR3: CAWTPGFNTEAFF. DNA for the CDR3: TGTGCCTGGACGCCAGGGTTTAACACTGAAGCTTTCTTT. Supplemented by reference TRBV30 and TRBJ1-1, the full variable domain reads SQTIHQWPATLVQPVGSPLSLECTVEGTSNPNLYWYRQAAGRGLQLLFYSVGIGQISSEVPQNLSASRPQDRQFILSSKKLLLSDSGFYLCAWTPGFNTEAFFGQGTRLTVV.

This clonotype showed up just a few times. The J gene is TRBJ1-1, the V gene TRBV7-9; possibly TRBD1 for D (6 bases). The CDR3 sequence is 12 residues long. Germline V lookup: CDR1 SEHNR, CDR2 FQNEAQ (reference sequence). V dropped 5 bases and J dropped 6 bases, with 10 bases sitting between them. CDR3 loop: CASSPDSPEAFF. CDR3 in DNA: TGTGCCAGCAGCCCGGACAGCCCTGAAGCTTTCTTT.

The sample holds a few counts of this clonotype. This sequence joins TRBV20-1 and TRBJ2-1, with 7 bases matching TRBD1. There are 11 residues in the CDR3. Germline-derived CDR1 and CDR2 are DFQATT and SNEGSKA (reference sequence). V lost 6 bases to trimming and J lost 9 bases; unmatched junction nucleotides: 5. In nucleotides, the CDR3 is TGCAGTGCCCTAGGGGGCACTGAGCAGTTCTTC. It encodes CSALGGTEQFF.

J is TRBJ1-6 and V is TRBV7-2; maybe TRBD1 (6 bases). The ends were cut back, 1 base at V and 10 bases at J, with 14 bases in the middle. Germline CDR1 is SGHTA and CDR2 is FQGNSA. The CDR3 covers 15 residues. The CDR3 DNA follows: TGTGCCAGCAGCTTAGTGGGGGGCCCTCAATCACCCCTCCACTTT. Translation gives CASSLVGGPQSPLHF.

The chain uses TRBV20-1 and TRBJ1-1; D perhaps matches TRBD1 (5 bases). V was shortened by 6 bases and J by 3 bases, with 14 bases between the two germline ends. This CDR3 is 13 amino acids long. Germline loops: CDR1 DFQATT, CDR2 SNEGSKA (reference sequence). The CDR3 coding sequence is TGCAGTGCCAACCCGGGGGGGGACACTGAAGCTTTCTTT. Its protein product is CSANPGGDTEAFF.

DNA for the CDR3: TGTGCCAGCAGCTTGTTCGCGGGAGGGCCGTACGAGCAGTACTTC. Encoded protein: CASSLFAGGPYEQYF. The rearrangement links TRBV7-2 to TRBJ2-7; 9 nucleotides line up with TRBD2. Germline V gene lookup returns CDR1 SGHTA and CDR2 FQGNSA. J was trimmed by 4 bases and V by 3 bases; bases with no gene match: 7. The CDR3 is 15 amino acids.

The CDR3 reads CASSLREVTEAFF. Here the CDR3 DNA reads TGTGCCAGCAGCCTCAGGGAGGTCACTGAAGCTTTCTTT. The chain has TRBV7-2 and TRBJ1-1, with D perhaps TRBD1 (5 bases). Germline CDR1 SGHTA, CDR2 FQGNSA. V shed 5 bases and J shed 4 bases, with 11 bases lying between them. This CDR3 contains 13 residues.

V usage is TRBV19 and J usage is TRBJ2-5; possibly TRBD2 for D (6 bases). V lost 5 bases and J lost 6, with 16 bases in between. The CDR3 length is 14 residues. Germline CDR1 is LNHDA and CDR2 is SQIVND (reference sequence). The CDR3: CASSPGGGSQTQYF. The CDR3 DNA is TGTGCCAGTAGTCCTGGTGGGGGGTCACAGACCCAGTACTTC.